The 19 T cell receptor beta chains below come from one sample, sequenced in a study of spatial heterogeneity in lung cancer. TCRdb re-derived calls from the 5' RACE reads in MiXCR, one entry per CDR3 protein. The sample lists 3,500 to 4,500 distinct CDR3 sequences, roughly 53% occurring once. Time point indicated: sample taken at primary tumor resection. Whole RNA, isolated from tumor, nontumor lung or frozen PBMC, was sequenced without prior sorting. The sequencing here drew on PBMCs, taken at surgery. The receptors stem from a female donor with early-stage non-small cell lung cancer.

Concerning this clonotype: The library was designed around alpha chains, so this beta chain is a stray read whose abundance carries little weight. The V and J genes are TRBV20-1 and TRBJ2-7, with TRBD1 identical over 11 bases. CDR3 length equals 13 residues. V shed 5 bases and J 3 bases; nucleotides not matched to a gene: 3. Germline V gene sequence: CDR1 DFQATT, CDR2 SNEGSKA (reference sequence). As DNA, the CDR3 is TGCAGTGCTGCCGGGACAGGGGGCTACGAGCAGTACTTC. It specifies CSAAGTGGYEQYF.

With respect to this clonotype: This beta chain was picked up by a library intended for alpha chains and is off target, so its count carries little meaning. The chain employs TRBV27 and TRBJ2-5; D perhaps matches TRBD1 (5 bases). Trimming shortened V by 4 bases and J by 1 base, and 7 bases separated the two germline ends. CDR1 MNHEY and CDR2 SMNVEV come from the germline V gene (reference sequence). The CDR3 is made up of 13 amino acids. CDR3 sequence: CASSSTVQETQYF. DNA of the CDR3: TGTGCCAGCAGTTCGACAGTCCAAGAGACCCAGTACTTC.

A note on this clonotype: This beta chain turned up in a library designed for alpha chains; as an off-target read, its abundance says little. This chain joins TRBV7-3 and TRBJ2-5, with 11 bases matching TRBD1. The CDR3 consists of 15 residues. V was clipped by 3 bases and J by 4 bases; unmatched bases: 4. The germline V gene encodes CDR1 SGHTA and CDR2 FQGTGA. As DNA, the CDR3 is TGTGCCAGCAGCTTGACCGGGACAGGGGGAGAGACCCAGTACTTC. It translates to CASSLTGTGGETQYF.

A word on this clonotype: This beta chain came through as a stray read in a library set up for alpha chains, and its size says little. The V and J genes are TRBV20-1 and TRBJ2-2; TRBD1 aligns across 10 bases. This CDR3 has 14 amino acids. With 6 bases clipped from V and 4 bases from J, the junction kept 5 bases outside the gene matches. Germline V gives CDR1 DFQATT, CDR2 SNEGSKA (reference sequence). The CDR3 is CSAPGQGFTGELFF. The CDR3, as DNA: TGCAGTGCCCCGGGACAGGGGTTCACCGGGGAGCTGTTTTTT.

As regards this clonotype: Because this beta chain is a stray read in a library intended to capture alpha chains, its abundance should not be given much weight. The CDR3 nucleotides read TGCAGTGAACTCCAAGCGGGCACAGATACGCAGTATTTT. This gives the protein CSELQAGTDTQYF. The chain couples TRBV20-1 to TRBJ2-3, with D maybe TRBD2 (5 bases). V lost 7 bases and J lost 1, with 12 bases in between. This CDR3 has 13 amino acids. Germline V gene data show CDR1 as DFQATT and CDR2 as SNEGSKA (reference sequence).

With regard to this clonotype: Because the library targeted alpha chains, this beta chain is an off-target read whose size means little. J is TRBJ2-5 and V is TRBV29-1; 9 positions agree with TRBD2. There are 13 residues in the CDR3. Germline V gene lookup returns CDR1 SQVTM and CDR2 ANQGSEA. After removal of 6 bases from V and 5 bases from J, the junction contained 7 bases not matched to a gene. This CDR3 reads CSVGGGARETQYF. CDR3 nucleotides: TGCAGCGTCGGCGGGGGGGCCCGGGAGACCCAGTACTTC.

Comment on this clonotype: The junction differs from germline at one of its ends, possibly a read error. A library made for alpha chains picked up this beta chain off target, so its size means little. This rearrangement joins TRBV28 to TRBJ2-1, with D possibly matching TRBD2 (6 bases). CDR1 MDHEN and CDR2 SYDVKM come from the germline V gene. This CDR3 comprises 13 residues. The CDR3 sequence: CTSSLLVGGEQFF. The CDR3 nucleotides are TGTACCAGCAGTTTATTAGTCGGGGGTGAGCAGTTCTTC.

The sample holds one count of this clonotype. As an off-target read in a library built for alpha chains, this beta chain has a frequency of little significance. V is TRBV20-1 and J is TRBJ1-1; D is unresolved. The CDR3 length is 14 residues. V was clipped by 2 bases and J by 7 bases, with 17 bases between them. From germline, CDR1 is DFQATT and CDR2 SNEGSKA (reference sequence). CDR3 sequence reads: CSARIVVGSIEAFF. As DNA, the CDR3 is TGCAGTGCTAGAATTGTAGTGGGCAGCATTGAAGCTTTCTTT.

This clonotype was seen a handful of times. Since it is a stray read in a library aimed at alpha chains, this beta chain has a size that is not meaningful. The gene calls are TRBV9 and TRBJ2-1, with TRBD1 matching over 7 bases. Germline CDR1 SGDLS, CDR2 YYNGEE. With V trimmed by 4 bases and J by 15 bases, 16 bases remained unmatched. The CDR3 totals 14 residues. In DNA, the CDR3 is TGTGCCAGCAGCTCCGGAGGTAAAGGGACAGCTCCGTTCTTC. It is translated as CASSSGGKGTAPFF.

The sample holds a few counts of this clonotype. This beta chain represents an off-target read in a library built for alpha chains; its size is of limited meaning. The rearrangement uses TRBV11-2 and TRBJ2-2, with TRBD1 as a possible D gene (5 bases). The germline gives CDR1 SGHAT, CDR2 FQNNGV. The CDR3 is made up of 16 amino acids. Trimming took 2 bases from V and 7 from J, leaving 17 bases between them. CDR3 nucleotide sequence: TGTGCCAGCAGCTTAACGCGACAGATATCCAGCGGGGAGCTGTTTTTT. Protein sequence: CASSLTRQISSGELFF.

A remark on this clonotype: This beta chain came through as a stray read in a library set up for alpha chains, and its size says little. The chain couples TRBV27 to TRBJ2-7; D not certain. Germline V gene data show CDR1 as MNHEY and CDR2 as SMNVEV (reference sequence). Trimming took off 7 bases at V and 4 bases at J, with 5 bases between the two ends. This CDR3 has 10 amino acids. CDR3 in amino acids: CASTLYEQYF. The CDR3 bases are TGTGCCAGCACCCTGTACGAGCAGTACTTC.

Note on this clonotype: The size of this beta chain means little, since it is a stray read in a library made for alpha chains. The CDR3 region has the DNA TGCAGTGCTAGGTTACGGGAGGAATACAATGAGCAGTTCTTC. Translated, it gives CSARLREEYNEQFF. This rearrangement joins TRBV20-1 to TRBJ2-1; 7 bases are a match to TRBD2. This CDR3 comprises 14 residues. V shed 3 bases, J shed 4 bases, and the junction held 6 bases outside the gene matches. CDR1 DFQATT and CDR2 SNEGSKA come from the germline V gene (reference sequence).

Details on this clonotype: This beta chain came through as a stray read in a library set up for alpha chains, and its size says little. The chain couples TRBV3-1 to TRBJ2-2, with TRBD1 identical over 7 bases. Germline V gene sequence: CDR1 LGHDT, CDR2 YNNKEL (reference sequence). The trim removed 3 bases at V and 0 bases at J, leaving 1 base unmatched. CDR3 length: 15 residues. DNA for the CDR3: TGTGCCAGCAGCCACGGGACAGCGAACACCGGGGAGCTGTTTTTT. Its protein is CASSHGTANTGELFF.

A note on this clonotype: This beta chain is a stray read from a library made for alpha chains; its abundance is not meaningful. V is TRBV13 and J is TRBJ2-3; D call uncertain. In germline, CDR1 is PRHDT, CDR2 FYEKMQ (reference sequence). This CDR3 contains 12 residues. The germline V and J ends were trimmed by 3 bases and 0 bases, with 1 base remaining between them. In nucleotides, the CDR3 is TGTGCCAGCAGCTTTAGCACAGATACGCAGTATTTT. Protein: CASSFSTDTQYF.

Regarding this clonotype: This beta chain appears as a stray read in a library generated for alpha chains; its size is not informative. The chain has TRBV12-3 or TRBV12-4 and TRBJ1-5; D might be TRBD1 (6 bases). V lost 6 bases and J lost 4, with 13 bases in between. This CDR3 comprises 14 residues. This CDR3 reads CASSLTGANQPQHF. In nucleotides, the CDR3 is TGTGCCAGCAGCTTGACAGGCGCGAATCAGCCCCAGCATTTT.

This clonotype was seen a few times. This beta chain turned up in a library designed for alpha chains; as an off-target read, its abundance says little. This sequence joins TRBV2 and TRBJ2-7; 16 bases map to TRBD2. Germline V gene lookup returns CDR1 SNHLY and CDR2 FYNNEI. The CDR3 is 16 residues long. V lost 6 bases to trimming and J lost 2 bases; unmatched junction nucleotides: 4. CDR3 residues: CASSGTSGGAPYEQYV. CDR3 nucleotide sequence: TGTGCCAGCAGCGGGACTAGCGGGGGGGCCCCCTACGAGCAGTACGTC.

As for this clonotype: In a library made to pick up alpha chains, this beta chain is a stray read with a size that means little. V gene TRBV10-3 combines with J gene TRBJ2-3, with D perhaps TRBD1 (5 bases). Germline CDR1 ENHRY, CDR2 SYGVKD. Trimming left V 7 bases short and J 0 bases short, with 11 bases between. The CDR3 sequence is 14 residues long. CDR3 residues: CAIKGAFSTDTQYF. In DNA, the CDR3 is TGTGCCATCAAAGGGGCCTTTAGCACAGATACGCAGTATTTT.

There are a few counts of this clonotype. This beta chain is an unintended read in a library built for alpha chains; its size means little. The V call is TRBV5-1, the J call TRBJ2-7; 10 bases line up with TRBD2. Germline trimming cut 4 bases from V and 7 bases from J; bases unmatched to any gene: 8. Germline V lookup: CDR1 SGHRS, CDR2 YFSETQ. The CDR3 runs 14 residues. In DNA form, the CDR3 reads TGCGCCAGCAGCGCGACTAGCGGGCTAGGGGAGCAGTACTTC. Translation gives CASSATSGLGEQYF.

This clonotype came up a few times. The library was prepared for alpha chains; this beta chain is a stray read, so its frequency means little. The chain couples TRBV6-4 to TRBJ2-3, with D possibly TRBD2 on 5 matching bases. The CDR3 contains 11 residues. Trimming pared 2 bases from V and 8 bases from J, leaving 5 bases between. Germline V gives CDR1 MRHNA, CDR2 SNTAGT. For the CDR3, the DNA is TGTGCCAGCAGTGACCGGGGTACGCAGTATTTT. This encodes CASSDRGTQYF.